The present entry profiles one TCR beta chain with its context. Its antigen is unknown. The sample comes from a study of molecular identifiers for immune sequencing clone quantification. Overall study results and limits: In CMV-specific effectors, clones above 20 copies held over 98% of molecules; naive, under 1%.

TCRdb re-analysed the PCR reads in MiXCR, keeping a single row per CDR3 protein. The sample consists of 460,000 or so distinct CDR3 sequences, around 23% of them appearing once. V gave up 6 bases and J gave up 3 bases, with 33 bases separating them. The CDR3 runs 20 residues. Per the germline V gene, CDR1 is SQVTM and CDR2 is ANQGSEA. This TCR was recovered from a human donor in good health. Some libraries in this study had Jurkat cell RNA spiked in. The chain recombines TRBV29-1 with TRBJ2-1; D possibly matches TRBD1 or TRBD2 (5 bases each). The sample was naive CD8+ T cells from blood, with Jurkat cell RNA spiked in. Subset noted: FACS-sorted CD8+CD4-CCR7+CD45RA+ naive T cells. This chain's CDR3 is CSVRWDLTPLHRRSYNEQFF. As DNA, the CDR3 is TGCAGCGTACGTTGGGACCTTACGCCCCTACATCGGCGGAGCTACAATGAGCAGTTCTTC.